The 12 T cell receptor beta chains in this list originate from one sample, sequenced in a study of shared clonotypes between healthy human individuals (TCRdb year 2020). CD8 naive samples consisted of CD45RO-negative cells that were positively selected for CCR7, yielding a CD45RA+CCR7+ population without TemRA cells. The library came from the immunoSEQ multiplex PCR assay. The source is immuneACCESS, and TCRdb retained only in-frame sequences with V and J called. Part of the clones is not carried over; for the studies checked, unresolved V genes explain less than half of this, and the remainder is unexplained. The sample table records about 2,200,000 clones; just over 90% of these occur just once. The ten most abundant clones make up approximately 1.7% of the sample. The sample taken for sequencing was naive CD8+ T cells from PBMCs. What the cell subset or site label conveys for this sample: CD45RA+CCR7+. All receptors come from a man younger than 35 in good health. Some clones in this sample may be carry-over from other donors' samples.

J is TRBJ2-1 and V is TRBV11-2; TRBD2 matches 7 bases. Germline loops: CDR1 SGHAT, CDR2 FQNNGV. The junction had 6 bases not matched to a gene; V was cut back by 5 bases and J by 5 bases. The CDR3 is 14 amino acids. DNA for the CDR3: TGTGCCAGCAGCAACCGGGGACTACACAATGAGCAGTTCTTC. Encoded protein: CASSNRGLHNEQFF.

J is TRBJ2-5 and V is TRBV5-4; D might be TRBD1 (5 bases). V shed 5 bases and J shed 5 bases, with 13 bases lying between them. The CDR3 runs 13 residues. The germline V gene encodes CDR1 SGHNT and CDR2 YYREEE (reference sequence). Here the CDR3 reads CASRLAGWETQYF. CDR3 sequence (DNA): TGTGCCAGCAGATTAGCAGGGTGGGAGACCCAGTACTTC. The entire variable domain, with the rest obtained from reference TRBV5-4 and TRBJ2-5, is as follows: ETGVTQSPTHLIKTRGQQVTLRCSSQSGHNTVSWYQQALGQGPQFIFQYYREEENGRGNFPPRFSGLQFPNYSSELNVNALELDDSALYLCASRLAGWETQYFGPGTRLLVL.

As concerns this clone: The sample carries other DNA sequences with the same CDR3. This chain links TRBV4-3 with TRBJ2-1; D might be TRBD2 (5 bases). Looked up from germline, CDR1 is LGHNA and CDR2 is YSLEER. V lost 0 bases, J lost 0 bases, and 6 bases lay in between. The CDR3 totals 15 residues. The CDR3 DNA reads as TGCGCCAGCAGCCAAGATGGGAGCTCCTACAATGAGCAGTTCTTC. This encodes CASSQDGSSYNEQFF.

The V gene is TRBV1, the J gene TRBJ1-6. TRBV1 is marked as a pseudogene. This CDR3 contains 18 residues. CDR3 sequence (DNA): TGCACCAGCAGCCAAGATCGGCACCTACCAACCCTAAATTCACCCCTCCACTTT. This encodes CTSSQDRHLPTLNSPLHF.

V gene TRBV7-9 combines with J gene TRBJ2-2; TRBD2 matches 9 bases. With 5 bases clipped from V and 7 bases from J, the junction kept 14 bases outside the gene matches. This CDR3 contains 17 residues. CDR1 SEHNR and CDR2 FQNEAQ come from the germline V gene (reference sequence). The CDR3 is CASSPPRAGGWGGELFF. The CDR3 nucleotides read TGTGCCAGCAGCCCCCCCAGAGCGGGAGGTTGGGGCGGGGAGCTGTTTTTT.

The rearrangement joins TRBV11-3 to TRBJ2-1; 9 bases align to TRBD1. V gave up 5 bases and J gave up 4 bases; unmatched junction bases: 6. This CDR3 region has 15 residues. Germline CDR1 reads SGHNT; CDR2 reads YENEEA. The DNA of the CDR3 is TGTGCCAGCAGCGCACAGGGGGCAGGTTACAATGAGCAGTTCTTC. The encoded protein is CASSAQGAGYNEQFF.

The chain uses TRBV6-5 and TRBJ2-5; possibly TRBD1 for D (6 bases). Germline CDR1 is MNHEY and CDR2 is SVGAGI. Trimming removed 2 bases from V and 2 bases from J, with 6 bases in between. This CDR3 comprises 13 residues. The CDR3 DNA sequence: TGTGCCAGCAGTTACGGGACACAAGAGACCCAGTACTTC. This sequence encodes CASSYGTQETQYF.

The V call is TRBV29-1, the J call TRBJ2-1; 9 nucleotides agree with TRBD2. Germline-derived CDR1 and CDR2 are SQVTM and ANQGSEA. V dropped 2 bases and J dropped 9; count of bases not matched to a gene: 8. The CDR3 runs 14 residues. In nucleotides, the CDR3 is TGCAGCGTTGAATTCGGGACTAGCAGGAGTGAGCAGTTCTTC. Protein: CSVEFGTSRSEQFF.

This chain's CDR3 is CASSFLGGEQYF. CDR3 bases: TGTGCCAGCAGCTTCTTGGGGGGCGAGCAGTACTTC. V is TRBV5-8 and J is TRBJ2-7; TRBD2 might be the D (6 bases). Germline CDR1 SGHTS, CDR2 YDEGEE. V was clipped by 2 bases and J by 6 bases, with 9 bases between them. This CDR3 spans 12 amino acids.

The J gene is TRBJ2-1, the V gene TRBV10-3; possible D gene TRBD1, 7 bases. Trimming cost V 3 bases and J 4 bases, with 13 bases left between them. The CDR3 is made up of 15 amino acids. Germline V lookup: CDR1 ENHRY, CDR2 SYGVKD. The CDR3: CAISEGGGLYNEQFF. The CDR3 DNA is TGTGCCATCAGTGAAGGAGGGGGCTTGTACAATGAGCAGTTCTTC.

This chain connects TRBV27 to TRBJ2-7; TRBD1 aligns across 8 bases. The CDR3 loop spans 12 amino acids. The V gene end was trimmed by 10 bases and the J gene end by 7 bases; junction bases not matched to a gene: 9. Germline-derived CDR1 and CDR2 are MNHEY and SMNVEV (reference sequence). The CDR3 DNA is TGTGCCACAAGGACAGGGAGCCGTGAGCAGTACTTC. It yields the protein CATRTGSREQYF.

In its sample, this clone was seen once. The rearrangement links TRBV30 to TRBJ1-4; weak D call: TRBD1 (5 bases). The CDR3 runs to 17 residues. Trimming took off 4 bases at V and 3 bases at J, with 21 bases between the two ends. The V gene's germline CDR1 is GTSNPN and CDR2 SVGIG (reference sequence). In DNA, the CDR3 is TGTGCCTGGACCGACCCCGGGAATCAGGGCCCTAATGAAAAACTGTTTTTT. The encoded protein is CAWTDPGNQGPNEKLFF.